This T cell receptor (beta chain) is from a study of blood T cell repertoires in COVID-19. For the study at large: Sites across the United States, Italy and Spain contributed samples from acute and convalescent COVID-19. The cDNA or gDNA used as material had been derived from T cells, B-cell-depleted T cells, or PBMCs.

Looked up from germline, CDR1 is MNHEY and CDR2 is SMNVEV (reference sequence). The ends were cut back, 4 bases at V and 0 bases at J, with 15 bases in the middle. This CDR3 has 16 amino acids. The authors' processing: Counts of nucleated cells, estimated from reference gene primer amplification, were obtained. The assay was immunoSEQ multiplex PCR, and TCRdb's table has in-frame clones only and misses some. V and J calls and clone size are copied from that table; D and trimming were computed from the DNA. The sample records 150,000 to 200,000 clones, under 90% being singletons. This TCR derives from a woman aged 70-85 years with COVID-19, enrolled during active disease. The rearrangement uses TRBV27 and TRBJ1-2; tentatively, D is TRBD1 (5 bases). Sample: peripheral blood. The CDR3 DNA follows: TGTGCCAGCAGTTCGTTCCTCCCGACAGCTAACTATGGCTACACCTTC. This translates into CASSSFLPTANYGYTF.